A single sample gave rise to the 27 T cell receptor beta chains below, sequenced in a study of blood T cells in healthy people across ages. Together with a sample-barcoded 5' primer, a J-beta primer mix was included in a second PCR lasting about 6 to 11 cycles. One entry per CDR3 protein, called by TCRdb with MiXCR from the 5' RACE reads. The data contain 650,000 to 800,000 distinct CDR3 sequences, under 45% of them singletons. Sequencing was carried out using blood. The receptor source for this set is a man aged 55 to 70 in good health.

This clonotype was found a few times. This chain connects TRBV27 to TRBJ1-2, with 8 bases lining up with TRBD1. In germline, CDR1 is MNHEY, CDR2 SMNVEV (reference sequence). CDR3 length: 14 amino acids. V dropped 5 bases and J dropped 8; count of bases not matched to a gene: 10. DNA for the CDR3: TGTGCCAGCAGTCCGGACAGGGCAGGGGGAGGCTACACCTTC. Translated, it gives CASSPDRAGGGYTF.

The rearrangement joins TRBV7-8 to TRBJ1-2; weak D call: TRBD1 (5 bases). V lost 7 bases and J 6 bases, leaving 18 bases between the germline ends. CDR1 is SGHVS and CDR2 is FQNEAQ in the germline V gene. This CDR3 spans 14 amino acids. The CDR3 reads CASTDFRAVDGYTF. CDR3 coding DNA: TGTGCCAGCACCGACTTCAGGGCAGTAGATGGCTACACCTTC.

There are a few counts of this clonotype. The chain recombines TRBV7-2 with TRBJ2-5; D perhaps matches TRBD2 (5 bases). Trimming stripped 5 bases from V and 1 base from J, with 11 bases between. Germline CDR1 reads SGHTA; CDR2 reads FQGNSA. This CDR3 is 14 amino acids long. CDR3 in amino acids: CASSQRASQETQYF. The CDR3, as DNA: TGTGCCAGCAGCCAGAGGGCGAGCCAAGAGACCCAGTACTTC.

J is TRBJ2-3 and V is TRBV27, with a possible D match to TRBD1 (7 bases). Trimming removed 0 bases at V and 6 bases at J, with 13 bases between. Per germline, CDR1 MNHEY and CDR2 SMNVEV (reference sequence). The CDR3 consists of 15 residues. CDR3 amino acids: CASSLSPGGGDTQYF. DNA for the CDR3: TGTGCCAGCAGTTTATCCCCAGGGGGAGGTGATACGCAGTATTTT.

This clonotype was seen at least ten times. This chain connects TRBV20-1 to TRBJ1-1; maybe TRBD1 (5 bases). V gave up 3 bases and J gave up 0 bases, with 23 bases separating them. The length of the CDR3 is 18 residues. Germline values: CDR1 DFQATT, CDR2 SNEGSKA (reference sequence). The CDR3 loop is CSASVQLRVRVMNTEAFF. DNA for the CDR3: TGCAGTGCTAGCGTACAATTGCGGGTCAGGGTGATGAACACTGAAGCTTTCTTT.

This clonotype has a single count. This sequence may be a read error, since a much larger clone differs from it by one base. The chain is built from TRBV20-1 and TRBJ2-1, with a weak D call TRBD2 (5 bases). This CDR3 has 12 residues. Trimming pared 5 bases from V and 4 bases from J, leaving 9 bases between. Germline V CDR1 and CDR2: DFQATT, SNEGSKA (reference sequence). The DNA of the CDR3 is TGCAGTGCTCTAAGGACTTACAATGAGCAGTTCTTC. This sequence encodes CSALRTYNEQFF.

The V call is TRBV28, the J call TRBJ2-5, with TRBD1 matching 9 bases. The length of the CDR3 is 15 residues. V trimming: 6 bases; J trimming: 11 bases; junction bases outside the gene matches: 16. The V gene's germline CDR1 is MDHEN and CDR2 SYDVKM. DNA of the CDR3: TGTGCCAGCAGACAGGGGGCGACCACCTACGAGTGGCAGTACTTC. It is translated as CASRQGATTYEWQYF. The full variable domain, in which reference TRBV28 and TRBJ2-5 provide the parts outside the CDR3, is DVKVTQSSRYLVKRTGEKVFLECVQDMDHENMFWYRQDPGLGLRLIYFSYDVKMKEKGDIPEGYSVSREKKERFSLILESASTNQTSMYLCASRQGATTYEWQYFGPGTRLLVL.

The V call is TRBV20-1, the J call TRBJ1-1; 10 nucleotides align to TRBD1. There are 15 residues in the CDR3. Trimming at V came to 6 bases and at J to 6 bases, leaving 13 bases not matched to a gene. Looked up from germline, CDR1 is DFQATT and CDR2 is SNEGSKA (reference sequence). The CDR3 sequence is CSAPGQDRGLSEAFF. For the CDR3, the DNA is TGCAGTGCCCCGGGGCAAGACAGGGGGCTCTCTGAAGCTTTCTTT.

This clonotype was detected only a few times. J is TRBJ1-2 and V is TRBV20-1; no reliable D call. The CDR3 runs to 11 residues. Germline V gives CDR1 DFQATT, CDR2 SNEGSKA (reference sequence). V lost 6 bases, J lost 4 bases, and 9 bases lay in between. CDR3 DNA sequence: TGCAGTGCCCAAGTGGGCTATGGCTACACCTTC. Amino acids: CSAQVGYGYTF.

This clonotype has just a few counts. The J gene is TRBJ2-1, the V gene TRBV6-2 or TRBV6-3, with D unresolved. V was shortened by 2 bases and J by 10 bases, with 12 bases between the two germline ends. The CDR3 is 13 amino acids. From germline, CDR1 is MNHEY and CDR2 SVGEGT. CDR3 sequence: CASSYGGRREQFF. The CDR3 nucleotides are TGTGCCAGCAGTTACGGTGGCAGGAGAGAGCAGTTCTTC.

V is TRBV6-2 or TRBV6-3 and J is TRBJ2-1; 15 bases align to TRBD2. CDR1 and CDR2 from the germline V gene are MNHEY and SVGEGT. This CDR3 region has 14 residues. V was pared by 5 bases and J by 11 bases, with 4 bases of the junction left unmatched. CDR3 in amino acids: CASSPGLAGGQQFF. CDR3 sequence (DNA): TGTGCCAGCAGTCCGGGACTAGCGGGGGGCCAGCAGTTCTTC.

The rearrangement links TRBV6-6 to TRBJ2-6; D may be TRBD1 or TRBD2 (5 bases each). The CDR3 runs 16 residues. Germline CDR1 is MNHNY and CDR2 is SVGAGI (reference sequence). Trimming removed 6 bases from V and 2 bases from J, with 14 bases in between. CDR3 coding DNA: TGTGCCAGCAGGCCCACGGGGCTACCTGGGGCCAACGTCCTGACTTTC. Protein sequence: CASRPTGLPGANVLTF.

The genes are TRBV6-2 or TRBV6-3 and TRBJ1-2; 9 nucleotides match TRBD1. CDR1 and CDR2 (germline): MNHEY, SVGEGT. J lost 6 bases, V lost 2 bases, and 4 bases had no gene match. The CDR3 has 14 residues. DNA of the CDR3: TGTGCCAGCAGTTACGTTCGGGACAGGGATGGCTACACCTTC. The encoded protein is CASSYVRDRDGYTF.

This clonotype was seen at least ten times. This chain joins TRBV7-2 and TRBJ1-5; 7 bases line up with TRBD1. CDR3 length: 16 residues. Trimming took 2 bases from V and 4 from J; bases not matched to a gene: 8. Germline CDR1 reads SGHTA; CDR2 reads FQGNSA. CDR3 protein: CASSLRARQGNQPQHF. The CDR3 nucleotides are TGTGCCAGCAGCTTACGAGCTCGACAGGGTAATCAGCCCCAGCATTTT. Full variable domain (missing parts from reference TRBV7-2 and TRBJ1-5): GAGVSQSPSNKVTEKGKDVELRCDPISGHTALYWYRQSLGQGLEFLIYFQGNSAPDKSGLPSDRFSAERTGGSVSTLTIQRTQQEDSAVYLCASSLRARQGNQPQHFGDGTRLSIL.

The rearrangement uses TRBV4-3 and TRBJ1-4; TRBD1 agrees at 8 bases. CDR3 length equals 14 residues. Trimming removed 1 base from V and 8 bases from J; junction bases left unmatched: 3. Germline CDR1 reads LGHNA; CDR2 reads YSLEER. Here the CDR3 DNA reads TGCGCCAGCAGCCAAGCCTGGGACAGGGAAAAACTGTTTTTT. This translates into CASSQAWDREKLFF.

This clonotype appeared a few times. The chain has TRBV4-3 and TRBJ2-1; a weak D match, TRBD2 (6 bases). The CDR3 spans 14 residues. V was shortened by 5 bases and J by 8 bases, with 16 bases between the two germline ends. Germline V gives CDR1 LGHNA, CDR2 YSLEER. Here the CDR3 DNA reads TGCGCCAGCAGCAACGGCCTGACGGGAGATGAGCAGTTCTTC. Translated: CASSNGLTGDEQFF.

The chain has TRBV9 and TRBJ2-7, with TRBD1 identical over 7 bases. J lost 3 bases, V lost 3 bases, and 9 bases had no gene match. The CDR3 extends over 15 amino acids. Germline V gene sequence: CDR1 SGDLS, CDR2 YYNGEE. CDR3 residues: CASSEGTVGRYEQYF. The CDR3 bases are TGTGCCAGCAGCGAGGGGACAGTGGGACGCTACGAGCAGTACTTC. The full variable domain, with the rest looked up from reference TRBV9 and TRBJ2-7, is DSGVTQTPKHLITATGQRVTLRCSPRSGDLSVYWYQQSLDQGLQFLIQYYNGEERAKGNILERFSAQQFPDLHSELNLSSLELGDSALYFCASSEGTVGRYEQYFGPGTRLTVT.

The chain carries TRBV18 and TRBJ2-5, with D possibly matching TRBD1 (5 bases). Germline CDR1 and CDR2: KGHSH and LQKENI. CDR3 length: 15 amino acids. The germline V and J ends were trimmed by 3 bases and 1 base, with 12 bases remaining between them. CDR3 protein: CASSPLDTIQETQYF. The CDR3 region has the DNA TGTGCCAGCTCACCGTTGGACACGATCCAAGAGACCCAGTACTTC.

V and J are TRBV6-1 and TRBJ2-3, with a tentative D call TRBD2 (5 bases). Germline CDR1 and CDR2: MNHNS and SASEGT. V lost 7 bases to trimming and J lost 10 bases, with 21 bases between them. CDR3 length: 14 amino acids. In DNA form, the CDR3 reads TGTGCCAGCACACCCCAACGGGGTGAATATGCGCAGTATTTT. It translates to CASTPQRGEYAQYF.

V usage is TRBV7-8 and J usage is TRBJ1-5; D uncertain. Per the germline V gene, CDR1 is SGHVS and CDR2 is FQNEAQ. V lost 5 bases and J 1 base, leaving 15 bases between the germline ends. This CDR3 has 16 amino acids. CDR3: CASSETGIFSNQPQHF. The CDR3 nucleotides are TGTGCCAGCAGCGAGACCGGAATCTTCAGCAATCAGCCCCAGCATTTT. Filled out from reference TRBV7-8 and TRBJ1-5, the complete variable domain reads GAGVSQSPRYKVAKRGQDVALRCDPISGHVSLFWYQQALGQGPEFLTYFQNEAQLDKSGLPSDRFFAERPEGSVSTLKIQRTQQEDSAVYLCASSETGIFSNQPQHFGDGTRLSIL.

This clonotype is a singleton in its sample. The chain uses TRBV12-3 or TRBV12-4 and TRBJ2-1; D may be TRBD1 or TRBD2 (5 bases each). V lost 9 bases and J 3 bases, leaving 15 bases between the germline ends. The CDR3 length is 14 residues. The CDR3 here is CASSDGGGYNEQFF. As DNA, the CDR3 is TGTGCCAGTAGTGATGGGGGTGGCTACAATGAGCAGTTCTTC.

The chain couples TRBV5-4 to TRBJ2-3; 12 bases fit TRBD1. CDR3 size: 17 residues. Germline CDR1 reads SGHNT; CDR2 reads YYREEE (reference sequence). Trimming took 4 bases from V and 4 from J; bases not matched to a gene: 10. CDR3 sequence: CASSHRDRGRRADTQYF. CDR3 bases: TGTGCCAGCAGCCACCGGGACAGGGGGCGTCGAGCAGATACGCAGTATTTT.

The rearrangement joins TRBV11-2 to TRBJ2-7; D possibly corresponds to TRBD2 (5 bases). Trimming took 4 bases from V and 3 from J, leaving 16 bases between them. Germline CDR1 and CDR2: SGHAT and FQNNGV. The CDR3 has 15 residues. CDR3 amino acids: CASSSWRVRGYEQYF. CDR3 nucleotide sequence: TGTGCCAGCAGCTCCTGGCGGGTTCGGGGCTACGAGCAGTACTTC.

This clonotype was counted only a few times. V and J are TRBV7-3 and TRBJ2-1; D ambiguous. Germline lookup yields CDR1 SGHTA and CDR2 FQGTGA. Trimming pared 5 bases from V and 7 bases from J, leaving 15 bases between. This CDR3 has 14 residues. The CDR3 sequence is CASSHPDRGNEQFF. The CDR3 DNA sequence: TGTGCCAGCAGCCATCCGGATAGAGGAAATGAGCAGTTCTTC.

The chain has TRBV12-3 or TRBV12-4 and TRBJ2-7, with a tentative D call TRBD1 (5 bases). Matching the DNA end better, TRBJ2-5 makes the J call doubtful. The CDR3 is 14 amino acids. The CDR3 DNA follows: TGTGCCAGCAGTTTGATCAGGGACCAAGAGACCCAGTACTTC. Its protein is CASSLIRDQETQYF.

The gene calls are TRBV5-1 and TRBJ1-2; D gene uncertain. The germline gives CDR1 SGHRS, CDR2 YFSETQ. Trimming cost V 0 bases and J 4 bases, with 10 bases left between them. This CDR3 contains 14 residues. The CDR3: CASSLAAETYGYTF. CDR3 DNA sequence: TGCGCCAGCAGCTTGGCCGCGGAGACCTATGGCTACACCTTC.

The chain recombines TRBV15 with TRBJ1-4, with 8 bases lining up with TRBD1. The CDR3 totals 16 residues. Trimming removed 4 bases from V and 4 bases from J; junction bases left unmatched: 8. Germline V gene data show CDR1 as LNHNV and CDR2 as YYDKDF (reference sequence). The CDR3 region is CATSIQGAIDNEKLFF. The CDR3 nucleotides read TGTGCCACCAGCATCCAGGGGGCCATCGATAATGAAAAACTGTTTTTT.